A single sample gave rise to the 12 T cell receptor beta chains below, sequenced in a study of cytomegalovirus exposure and HLA in healthy donors. This PCR relied on a set of 60 Vbeta primers and 13 Jbeta primers. TCRdb's copy holds only in-frame clones and misses some; the assay was immunoSEQ multiplex PCR. The table shows tens of thousands of clones, with about two thirds occurring only once. Sequenced material: PBMCs. The source is a woman between 40 and 55 years old in good health and CMV-seropositive.

In its sample, this clone was seen a few times. This chain joins TRBV6-5 and TRBJ2-7, with D tentatively TRBD1 (5 bases). The CDR3 is 16 amino acids. Trimming took off 2 bases at V and 0 bases at J, with 14 bases between the two ends. CDR1 is MNHEY and CDR2 is SVGAGI in the germline V gene. The CDR3 nucleotides are TGTGCCAGCAGTTACCGTCGACAGAGGACCTCCTACGAGCAGTACTTC. Translation gives CASSYRRQRTSYEQYF.

The chain couples TRBV9 to TRBJ2-1; 11 bases match TRBD2. The CDR3 is made up of 15 amino acids. J was trimmed by 4 bases and V by 2 bases; bases with no gene match: 2. Germline lookup yields CDR1 SGDLS and CDR2 YYNGEE. The CDR3 loop is CASSVGTSGYNEQFF. CDR3 DNA: TGTGCCAGCAGCGTCGGGACTAGCGGATACAATGAGCAGTTCTTC.

The chain recombines TRBV6-5 with TRBJ1-2; 7 nucleotides line up with TRBD1. Germline CDR1 is MNHEY and CDR2 is SVGAGI. The length of the CDR3 is 14 residues. V dropped 2 bases and J dropped 8; count of bases not matched to a gene: 8. DNA for the CDR3: TGTGCCAGCAGTTACACAGGGGAGGTAGGCGGCTACACCTTC. It yields the protein CASSYTGEVGGYTF.

This sequence joins TRBV9 and TRBJ2-7; the D gene is possibly TRBD2 (5 bases). V lost 0 bases to trimming and J lost 4 bases, with 14 bases between them. Germline CDR1 and CDR2: SGDLS and YYNGEE. The CDR3 is 15 residues long. CDR3 loop: CASSVGPRGNYEQYF. The CDR3, as DNA: TGTGCCAGCAGCGTAGGTCCCAGAGGGAATTACGAGCAGTACTTC.

This clone has only a few counts. The rearrangement links TRBV4-1 to TRBJ1-5; D not certain. V was trimmed by 0 bases and J by 8 bases, leaving 11 bases between them. This CDR3 is built from 14 residues. The germline CDR1 and CDR2 sequences are MGHRA and YSYEKL. The CDR3 DNA reads TGCGCCAGCAGCCAAGAGGAAGGACTCAAGCCCCAGCATTTT. Its translation is CASSQEEGLKPQHF.

The DNA of the CDR3 is TGTGCCAGCAGTTACTCGAGGGATAGCAATCAGCCCCAGCATTTT. Translating it yields CASSYSRDSNQPQHF. V usage is TRBV6-5 and J usage is TRBJ1-5; no clear D. The CDR3 covers 15 residues. The germline CDR1 and CDR2 sequences are MNHEY and SVGAGI. V was cut by 0 bases and J by 0 bases, with 6 bases left in between.

This clone has a handful of counts. V gene TRBV2 combines with J gene TRBJ2-7, with TRBD1 as a possible D gene (5 bases). V lost 0 bases, J lost 7 bases, and 16 bases lay in between. CDR1 is SNHLY and CDR2 is FYNNEI in the germline V gene. This CDR3 has 15 residues. The CDR3 protein is CASSEAVQVVGEQYF. CDR3 nucleotides: TGTGCCAGCAGTGAAGCGGTACAGGTCGTGGGAGAGCAGTACTTC.

This clone was recorded a few times. The V and J genes are TRBV30 and TRBJ2-5; 7 bases fit TRBD2. The V gene's germline CDR1 is GTSNPN and CDR2 SVGIG (reference sequence). CDR3 length equals 14 residues. J gave up 3 bases and V 2 bases, and 6 bases lay outside the gene matches. This chain's CDR3 is CAWSTGLYEETQYF. For the CDR3, the DNA is TGTGCCTGGAGTACGGGACTATATGAAGAGACCCAGTACTTC.

The chain has TRBV27 and TRBJ1-4, with D hard to call. V lost 2 bases, J lost 8 bases, and 18 bases lay in between. The germline CDR1 and CDR2 sequences are MNHEY and SMNVEV (reference sequence). This CDR3 contains 16 residues. CDR3: CASSLLSPRLGEKLFF. The CDR3, as DNA: TGTGCCAGCAGTTTACTCAGCCCCCGACTCGGCGAAAAACTGTTTTTT.

The chain employs TRBV4-1 and TRBJ1-5, with D perhaps matching TRBD1 (5 bases). Trimming took 1 base from V and 6 from J, leaving 16 bases between them. CDR3 length: 16 residues. Per the germline V gene, CDR1 is MGHRA and CDR2 is YSYEKL. CDR3 coding DNA: TGCGCCAGCAGCCAAGGGGTAGGGGCTTTGAGTCAGCCCCAGCATTTT. Translating gives CASSQGVGALSQPQHF.

The rearrangement joins TRBV11-3 to TRBJ2-7, with 7 bases fitting TRBD2. This CDR3 is built from 12 residues. Germline assignment: CDR1 SGHNT and CDR2 YENEEA. V shed 6 bases and J 6 bases; nucleotides not matched to a gene: 5. CDR3 sequence: CASRGGVVEQYF. The CDR3 coding sequence is TGTGCCAGCAGGGGAGGGGTCGTCGAGCAGTACTTC.

The chain recombines TRBV7-9 with TRBJ2-6; TRBD1 might be the D (5 bases). Trimming took off 1 base at V and 2 bases at J, with 6 bases between the two ends. The germline CDR1 and CDR2 sequences are SEHNR and FQNEAQ (reference sequence). CDR3 size: 15 residues. Here the CDR3 DNA reads TGTGCCAGCAGCTTAGGCAGGGCTGGGGCCAACGTCCTGACTTTC. Translating it yields CASSLGRAGANVLTF.